The rows below give T cell receptor beta chains drawn from one sample of a study of radiotherapy plus CTLA-4 blockade in lung cancer. The repertoire was sequenced with immunoSEQ multiplex PCR; TCRdb's copy has only in-frame clones and lacks some. The sample consists of approximately 97,000 clones, 83% of them appearing once. The sample was peripheral blood, taken from a patient treated with radiotherapy plus ipilimumab. The source is a human donor with non-small cell lung cancer who had stable disease on radiotherapy plus ipilimumab. Both conserved end residues are part of each CDR3. The D gene is left open where the match is weak.

TRBJ2-1,TRBV28,TRBD2,TGTGCCAGCAGTCTCCCACTAGCGGGGGGACTCAATGAGCAGTTCTTC,CASSLPLAGGLNEQFF
TRBJ1-6,TRBV6-1,-,TGTGCCAGCAGTGAAGACTTCGGGGTCTCGAGCTCCTATAATTCACCCCTCCACTTT,CASSEDFGVSSSYNSPLHF
TRBJ1-2,TRBV27,-,TGTGCCAGCAGTTTATCGGGGGGAAACTATGGCTACACCTTC,CASSLSGGNYGYTF
TRBJ2-4,TRBV6-6,-,TGTGCCAGCAGGTCGCCAGAGCCAGGGGCCAAAAACATTCAGTACTTC,CASRSPEPGAKNIQYF
TRBJ2-2,TRBV11-2,-,TGTGCCAGCAGCTTATATCAGGAGGGCACCGGGGAGCTGTTTTTT,CASSLYQEGTGELFF
TRBJ2-7,TRBV5-1,TRBD1,TGCGCCAGCAGCGATCAGGGGGCGGGCGAGCAGTACTTC,CASSDQGAGEQYF
TRBJ2-7,TRBV5-1,TRBD1,TGCGCCAGCAGCCCTTCAGGACAGGGTAACGAGCAGTACTTC,CASSPSGQGNEQYF
TRBJ2-5,TRBV5-1,-,TGCGCCAGCAGCTTGGAGGTCGGGAGCGGGGAGACCCAGTACTTC,CASSLEVGSGETQYF
TRBJ2-3,TRBV7-2,TRBD1,TGTGCCAGCAGCTTCGCAGGGGGAGGCACAGATACGCAGTATTTT,CASSFAGGGTDTQYF
TRBJ2-1,TRBV30,TRBD1,TGTGCCTGGAGGGCTGGGACAGGGAACAATGAGCAGTTCTTC,CAWRAGTGNNEQFF
TRBJ2-2,TRBV5-1,-,TGCGCCAGCAGCTTGGTTGGCGGAAGGAACACCGGGGAGCTGTTTTTT,CASSLVGGRNTGELFF
TRBJ2-3,TRBV4-2,TRBD2,TGTGCCAGCAGCCAGAATAGCGGGGGGGTTGGCACAGATACGCAGTATTTT,CASSQNSGGVGTDTQYF
TRBJ1-6,TRBV6-1,TRBD1,TGTGCCAGCAGTGAAGCCGCGGGACAGGGGAATTCACCCCTCCACTTT,CASSEAAGQGNSPLHF
TRBJ2-2,TRBV4-1,TRBD1,TGCGCCAGCAGCCTCTGGGGACAGGGGGCCTTAGCCGGGGAGCTGTTTTTT,CASSLWGQGALAGELFF